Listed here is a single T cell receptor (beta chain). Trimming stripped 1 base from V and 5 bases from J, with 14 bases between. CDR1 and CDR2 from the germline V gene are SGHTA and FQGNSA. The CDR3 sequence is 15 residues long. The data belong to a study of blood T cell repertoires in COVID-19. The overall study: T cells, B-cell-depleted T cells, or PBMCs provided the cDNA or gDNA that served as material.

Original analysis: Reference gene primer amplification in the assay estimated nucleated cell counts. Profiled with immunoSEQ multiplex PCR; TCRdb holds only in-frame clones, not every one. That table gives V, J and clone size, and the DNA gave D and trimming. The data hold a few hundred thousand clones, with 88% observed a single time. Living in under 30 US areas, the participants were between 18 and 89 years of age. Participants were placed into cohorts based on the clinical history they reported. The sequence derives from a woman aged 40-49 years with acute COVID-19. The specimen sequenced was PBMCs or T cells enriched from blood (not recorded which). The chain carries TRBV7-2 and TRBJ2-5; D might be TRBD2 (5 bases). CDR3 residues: CASSLDPSQRETQYF. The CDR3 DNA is TGTGCCAGCAGCTTAGATCCGTCCCAGCGGGAGACCCAGTACTTC.